A single sample gave rise to the 32 T cell receptor beta chains below, sequenced in a study of cytomegalovirus exposure and HLA in healthy donors. PCR amplification relied on 60 Vbeta primers (plus 13 Jbeta primers). TCRdb's copy holds only in-frame clones and misses some; the assay was immunoSEQ multiplex PCR. The sample shows approximately 140,000 clones, approximately 79% of them seen only once. Input material: PBMCs. These receptors originate from a man in his fifties in good health and CMV-seropositive.

The chain combines TRBV10-3 with TRBJ2-1; 8 positions match TRBD1. J lost 7 bases, V lost 0 bases, and 8 bases had no gene match. The CDR3 is 16 amino acids. Germline CDR1 and CDR2: ENHRY and SYGVKD. CDR3 in DNA: TGTGCCATCAGTGAGTCGATGGGCACAGGGGGAAATGAGCAGTTCTTC. This encodes CAISESMGTGGNEQFF.

V is TRBV5-4 and J is TRBJ1-1; D unclear. The CDR3 runs 16 residues. Per the germline V gene, CDR1 is SGHNT and CDR2 is YYREEE (reference sequence). The V gene lost 4 bases and the J gene lost 2 bases, with 18 bases spanning the gap. The CDR3 sequence: CASSPGSVLFNTEAFF. CDR3 nucleotide sequence: TGTGCCAGCAGCCCCGGGTCCGTTCTATTTAACACTGAAGCTTTCTTT.

There are a few counts of this clone. The gene calls are TRBV5-1 and TRBJ2-5, with D possibly matching TRBD1 (6 bases). V lost 4 bases and J 1 base, leaving 11 bases between the germline ends. The germline CDR1 and CDR2 sequences are SGHRS and YFSETQ. The CDR3 contains 14 residues. The chain's CDR3 is CASSAGTLQETQYF. CDR3 sequence (DNA): TGCGCCAGCAGCGCCGGGACACTCCAAGAGACCCAGTACTTC.

The CDR3 sequence: CASSEGGAGTSYEQYF. The CDR3 DNA is TGTGCCAGCAGTGAAGGAGGGGCGGGAACCTCCTACGAGCAGTACTTC. This chain links TRBV6-1 with TRBJ2-7; a weak D match, TRBD2 (6 bases). Germline V gene sequence: CDR1 MNHNS, CDR2 SASEGT. The CDR3 loop spans 16 amino acids. The V end was cut by 1 base, the J end by 0 bases, with 13 bases between.

This clone showed up just once. V and J are TRBV27 and TRBJ2-7, with 8 bases identical to TRBD2. The V gene end was trimmed by 3 bases and the J gene end by 4 bases; junction bases not matched to a gene: 5. Germline CDR1 and CDR2: MNHEY and SMNVEV (reference sequence). The CDR3 extends over 14 amino acids. The CDR3 region has the DNA TGTGCCAGCAGTTTGGGAGCGGGAGATTACGAGCAGTACTTC. Its translation is CASSLGAGDYEQYF.

The rearrangement uses TRBV10-1 and TRBJ2-1; D gene ambiguous. Germline values: CDR1 WNHNN, CDR2 SYGVQD (reference sequence). This CDR3 has 11 residues. Trimming removed 6 bases at V and 8 bases at J, with 8 bases between. CDR3 region: CASRAGDEQFF. For the CDR3, the DNA is TGCGCCAGCAGGGCCGGAGATGAGCAGTTCTTC.

The chain employs TRBV15 and TRBJ2-2; D may be TRBD2 (6 bases). Germline assignment: CDR1 LNHNV and CDR2 YYDKDF (reference sequence). V was cut by 8 bases and J by 2 bases, with 12 bases left in between. The CDR3 extends over 14 amino acids. The CDR3 DNA is TGTGCCACCGCTAGCGACCCTAACACCGGGGAGCTGTTTTTT. This codes for CATASDPNTGELFF.

This rearrangement joins TRBV5-1 to TRBJ1-3; 7 bases align to TRBD1. Germline CDR1 reads SGHRS; CDR2 reads YFSETQ. The CDR3 runs 15 residues. V dropped 4 bases and J dropped 0; count of bases not matched to a gene: 4. The CDR3 region is CASSGTVSSGNTIYF. CDR3 DNA sequence: TGCGCCAGCAGCGGGACAGTTAGCTCTGGAAACACCATATATTTT. Filled out from reference TRBV5-1 and TRBJ1-3, the complete variable domain reads KAGVTQTPRYLIKTRGQQVTLSCSPISGHRSVSWYQQTPGQGLQFLFEYFSETQRNKGNFPGRFSGRQFSNSRSEMNVSTLELGDSALYLCASSGTVSSGNTIYFGEGSWLTVV.

The V gene is TRBV7-2, the J gene TRBJ2-2; D is unclear. Germline loops: CDR1 SGHTA, CDR2 FQGNSA. Trimming cost V 1 base and J 5 bases, with 8 bases left between them. CDR3 length equals 14 residues. In DNA form, the CDR3 reads TGTGCCAGCAGCTTAGTTTATTCTACCGGGGAGCTGTTTTTT. Encoded protein: CASSLVYSTGELFF.

This chain connects TRBV30 to TRBJ2-5; maybe TRBD2 (6 bases). Looked up from germline, CDR1 is GTSNPN and CDR2 is SVGIG (reference sequence). The CDR3 has 13 amino acids. The V gene lost 8 bases and the J gene lost 5 bases, with 18 bases spanning the gap. Here the CDR3 DNA reads TGTGCCCGGACTCCCGACGGGAGCGAGACCCAGTACTTC. It specifies CARTPDGSETQYF.

The chain has TRBV10-3 and TRBJ2-5, with 8 bases matching TRBD1. Germline trimming cut 3 bases from V and 7 bases from J; bases unmatched to any gene: 1. This CDR3 contains 12 residues. CDR1 ENHRY and CDR2 SYGVKD come from the germline V gene. The DNA of the CDR3 is TGTGCCATCAGTGATGACAGGGGGACCCAGTACTTC. Its protein product is CAISDDRGTQYF.

This clone was seen only once. The rearrangement joins TRBV5-1 to TRBJ2-1; 7 nucleotides agree with TRBD2. V shed 3 bases and J 3 bases; nucleotides not matched to a gene: 12. The CDR3 is made up of 17 amino acids. The germline V gene encodes CDR1 SGHRS and CDR2 YFSETQ. The CDR3 reads CASSSPGGAGSYNEQFF. As DNA, the CDR3 is TGCGCCAGCAGCTCCCCTGGCGGAGCGGGAAGCTACAATGAGCAGTTCTTC.

The chain combines TRBV18 with TRBJ2-7; D not resolved. V was clipped by 5 bases and J by 3 bases, with 17 bases between them. Germline V gene data show CDR1 as KGHSH and CDR2 as LQKENI. This CDR3 region has 15 residues. The CDR3 DNA reads as TGTGCCAGCTCATCTGCGCGCCGGAGCTACTACGAGCAGTACTTC. It encodes CASSSARRSYYEQYF.

The rearrangement joins TRBV7-8 to TRBJ1-2, with 8 bases matching TRBD1. The CDR3 is 14 residues long. Germline CDR1 and CDR2: SGHVS and FQNEAQ. V shed 2 bases, J shed 6 bases, and the junction held 5 bases outside the gene matches. CDR3 protein: CASSLNPGGDGYTF. The CDR3 nucleotides are TGTGCCAGCAGCTTAAACCCAGGGGGCGATGGCTACACCTTC.

The gene calls are TRBV6-5 and TRBJ2-1, with 8 bases matching TRBD2. V lost 4 bases, J lost 2 bases, and 4 bases stayed unmatched. The CDR3 has 15 amino acids. Looked up from germline, CDR1 is MNHEY and CDR2 is SVGAGI. The CDR3 coding sequence is TGTGCCAGCAGTTCGGCGGGAGGCCCCTACAATGAGCAGTTCTTC. Protein sequence: CASSSAGGPYNEQFF.

The chain recombines TRBV6-5 with TRBJ1-1; D perhaps matches TRBD1 (5 bases). CDR1 is MNHEY, CDR2 SVGAGI, per germline. The V gene lost 0 bases and the J gene lost 5 bases, with 10 bases spanning the gap. The CDR3 covers 14 residues. The DNA for the CDR3 is TGTGCCAGCAGTTACTCAGTTGGGGGGACTGAAGCTTTCTTT. As protein: CASSYSVGGTEAFF.

The chain employs TRBV6-1 and TRBJ1-6, with D possibly matching TRBD1 (5 bases). Trimming took 7 bases from V and 9 from J, leaving 19 bases between them. Germline V gene data show CDR1 as MNHNS and CDR2 as SASEGT. The CDR3 totals 15 residues. This CDR3 is CASTSRGTTRSPLHF. The CDR3 DNA reads TGTGCCAGCACCTCCCGGGGGACTACACGTTCACCCCTCCACTTT.

The chain uses TRBV19 and TRBJ2-3; 9 nucleotides match TRBD2. The CDR3 covers 16 residues. Germline V gives CDR1 LNHDA, CDR2 SQIVND (reference sequence). V lost 5 bases, J lost 0 bases, and 6 bases stayed unmatched. The CDR3 DNA is TGTGCCAGTAGTTCCCGACTAGCGGAAAGCACAGATACGCAGTATTTT. Translated: CASSSRLAESTDTQYF.

The V and J genes are TRBV28 and TRBJ1-1, with D hard to call. Per germline, CDR1 MDHEN and CDR2 SYDVKM. The V end was cut by 5 bases, the J end by 0 bases, with 4 bases between. The CDR3 totals 12 residues. The chain's CDR3 is CASSNMNTEAFF. CDR3 nucleotide sequence: TGTGCCAGCAGTAATATGAACACTGAAGCTTTCTTT.

The chain carries TRBV4-1 and TRBJ1-2, with unresolved D. From germline, CDR1 is MGHRA and CDR2 YSYEKL. CDR3 length: 14 residues. Trimming stripped 1 base from V and 4 bases from J, with 10 bases between. The chain's CDR3 is CASSQAAGAYGYTF. The CDR3 coding sequence is TGCGCCAGCAGCCAAGCCGCGGGCGCCTATGGCTACACCTTC.

This clone was counted once. The chain has TRBV7-8 and TRBJ2-5; 11 bases are shared with TRBD2. The DNA end favors TRBJ2-7, so the J call may be wrong. Germline loops: CDR1 SGHVS, CDR2 FQNEAQ. CDR3 length: 14 amino acids. The CDR3 region is CASSPGTSGYEQYF. DNA of the CDR3: TGTGCCAGCAGCCCCGGGACTAGCGGATACGAGCAGTACTTC.

This clone has only a few counts. As DNA, the CDR3 is TGTGCCAGCAGCTTGGACCTAGCGGTGACCTACGAGCAGTACTTC. Translating it yields CASSLDLAVTYEQYF. V is TRBV5-5 and J is TRBJ2-7; TRBD2 aligns across 7 bases. The CDR3 is 15 amino acids. Germline V CDR1 and CDR2: SGHKS, YYEKEE (reference sequence). V lost 0 bases and J lost 2; bases outside the gene matches: 5.

The CDR3 spells CASSRGSYNEQFF. The CDR3 DNA sequence: TGTGCCAGCAGCAGGGGCTCCTACAATGAGCAGTTCTTC. V and J are TRBV6-5 and TRBJ2-1; D may be TRBD1 (6 bases). Germline values: CDR1 MNHEY, CDR2 SVGAGI. This CDR3 contains 13 residues. Trimming pared 6 bases from V and 0 bases from J, leaving 6 bases between.

The rearrangement uses TRBV18 and TRBJ2-7; D uncertain. Germline V gene data show CDR1 as KGHSH and CDR2 as LQKENI. Trimming left V 2 bases short and J 2 bases short, with 7 bases between. The CDR3 is made up of 13 amino acids. The CDR3 reads CASSPVSAYEQYF. CDR3 bases: TGTGCCAGCTCACCAGTCTCTGCCTACGAGCAGTACTTC.

This clone was seen only a few times. This CDR3 reads CSVGDRDYNEQFF. The CDR3 bases are TGCAGCGTTGGTGACAGGGACTACAATGAGCAGTTCTTC. The V and J genes are TRBV29-1 and TRBJ2-1; 7 nucleotides agree with TRBD1. This CDR3 has 13 residues. V shed 4 bases, J shed 3 bases, and the junction held 3 bases outside the gene matches. Germline V gene lookup returns CDR1 SQVTM and CDR2 ANQGSEA.

V gene TRBV27 combines with J gene TRBJ2-3, with D perhaps TRBD1 (5 bases). The CDR3 spans 15 residues. V was shortened by 0 bases and J by 2 bases, with 9 bases between the two germline ends. Looked up from germline, CDR1 is MNHEY and CDR2 is SMNVEV (reference sequence). The CDR3 is CASSLSGRNTDTQYF. The CDR3 DNA reads as TGTGCCAGCAGTTTATCGGGGCGGAACACAGATACGCAGTATTTT.

This clone was recorded once. CDR3 coding DNA: TGTGCCAGCAGCCCGTACCGCGGGGATCAGCCCCAGCATTTT. It is translated as CASSPYRGDQPQHF. The V call is TRBV28, the J call TRBJ1-5; D not certain. The CDR3 has 14 amino acids. Trimming left V 6 bases short and J 5 bases short, with 14 bases between. Germline V gene lookup returns CDR1 MDHEN and CDR2 SYDVKM.

This clone has only one observation. The J gene is TRBJ1-3, the V gene TRBV5-1, with D maybe TRBD1 (5 bases). The CDR3 has 14 amino acids. CDR1 is SGHRS, CDR2 YFSETQ, per germline. V lost 4 bases and J 2 bases, leaving 10 bases between the germline ends. The CDR3 DNA is TGCGCCAGCAGCCTAACAGGAGCTGGAAACACCATATATTTT. This translates into CASSLTGAGNTIYF.

The chain has TRBV7-9 and TRBJ2-1; weak D call: TRBD1 (6 bases). The CDR3 contains 14 residues. Per the germline V gene, CDR1 is SEHNR and CDR2 is FQNEAQ (reference sequence). Trimming took off 3 bases at V and 7 bases at J, with 13 bases between the two ends. CDR3 bases: TGTGCCAGCAGCTTTTCGACAGGATTGAATGAGCAGTTCTTC. Protein product: CASSFSTGLNEQFF. The full variable domain, with the rest looked up from reference TRBV7-9 and TRBJ2-1, is DTGVSQNPRHKITKRGQNVTFRCDPISEHNRLYWYRQTLGQGPEFLTYFQNEAQLEKSRLLSDRFSAERPKGSFSTLEIQRTEQGDSAMYLCASSFSTGLNEQFFGPGTRLTVL.

The chain couples TRBV29-1 to TRBJ2-3; the match to TRBD2 covers 10 bases. The V segment lost 4 bases and the J segment 1 base; nucleotides outside the gene matches: 5. This CDR3 region has 15 residues. Germline V gene data show CDR1 as SQVTM and CDR2 as ANQGSEA. The CDR3, as DNA: TGCAGCGTTGTCCCTAGCGGGAGTGGCACAGATACGCAGTATTTT. Amino acid sequence: CSVVPSGSGTDTQYF.

CDR3 bases: TGTGCCAGCAGCTTAGGTACTAGCGGGGGCACAGATACGCAGTATTTT. This encodes CASSLGTSGGTDTQYF. The chain links TRBV7-3 to TRBJ2-3; TRBD2 matches at 10 bases. Germline CDR1 reads SGHTA; CDR2 reads FQGTGA. CDR3 size: 16 residues. Losses at the gene ends were 2 bases for V and 1 base for J; bases not matched to a gene: 3.

V and J are TRBV28 and TRBJ1-4, with TRBD1 as a possible D gene (5 bases). Trimming shortened V by 0 bases and J by 7 bases, and 12 bases separated the two germline ends. The CDR3 runs 15 residues. Germline values: CDR1 MDHEN, CDR2 SYDVKM. Here the CDR3 reads CASSLWGPRGEKLFF. CDR3 bases: TGTGCCAGCAGTTTATGGGGGCCTCGCGGTGAAAAACTGTTTTTT.